The text below deals with one T cell receptor beta chain. This sample includes further DNA sequences coding for the same CDR3. The table came from immunoSEQ multiplex PCR; TCRdb's copy has only in-frame clones and leaves some out. The sample has 2 million to 2.5 million clones, under 95% seen once. Per germline, CDR1 MDHEN and CDR2 SYDVKM. The CDR3 has 15 amino acids. Trimming took off 4 bases at V and 1 base at J, with 8 bases between the two ends. The data were obtained in a study of shared clonotypes between healthy human individuals. The gene calls are TRBV28 and TRBJ2-6; maybe TRBD1 (5 bases). The sample taken for sequencing was naive CD4+ T cells from PBMCs. Subset meaning: CD45RA+ positively selected. The clonotype comes from a man younger than 30 in good health. Some clones in this sample may be carry-over from other donors' samples. This CDR3 is CASSSQGSGANVLTF. The CDR3 coding sequence is TGTGCCAGCAGTTCGCAGGGTTCTGGGGCCAACGTCCTGACTTTC.